One sample yielded the 17 T cell receptor beta chains listed below, sequenced in a study of cytomegalovirus exposure and HLA in healthy donors. PCR involved 60 Vbeta and 13 Jbeta primers. The assay was immunoSEQ multiplex PCR, and TCRdb's table has in-frame clones only and misses some. The sample includes 150,000 to 200,000 clones, roughly 70% of them seen just once. The sample was PBMCs. Receptors originate from a male donor in good health and CMV-seronegative.

This clone was recorded a few times. V usage is TRBV28 and J usage is TRBJ1-2; unclear D gene. The CDR3 has 12 amino acids. Germline V CDR1 and CDR2: MDHEN, SYDVKM. Trimming left V 2 bases short and J 8 bases short, with 9 bases between. CDR3 region: CASSLITGGYTF. CDR3 bases: TGTGCCAGCAGTTTAATCACCGGGGGCTACACCTTC.

This clone was seen once. The chain employs TRBV15 and TRBJ2-5; no firm D call. The CDR3 is 13 amino acids. Germline V gene lookup returns CDR1 LNHNV and CDR2 YYDKDF (reference sequence). Trimming shortened V by 6 bases and J by 4 bases, and 12 bases separated the two germline ends. CDR3 sequence (DNA): TGTGCCACCAGTCGCCTAGGCGGAGAGACCCAGTACTTC. It yields the protein CATSRLGGETQYF.

V usage is TRBV19 and J usage is TRBJ2-1; the D is unclear. Germline CDR1 is LNHDA and CDR2 is SQIVND (reference sequence). The V and J ends lost 7 bases and 4 bases respectively, with 17 bases between them. CDR3 length: 15 residues. The CDR3 sequence is CASTPGPTPYNEQFF. CDR3 coding DNA: TGTGCCAGTACCCCTGGTCCTACCCCTTACAATGAGCAGTTCTTC.

The chain uses TRBV5-4 and TRBJ2-3; D remains ambiguous. From germline, CDR1 is SGHNT and CDR2 YYREEE (reference sequence). V was cut by 1 base and J by 0 bases, with 12 bases left in between. This CDR3 comprises 16 residues. CDR3 sequence (DNA): TGTGCCAGCAGCTTGCCAGAACGATACAGCACAGATACGCAGTATTTT. Translated, it gives CASSLPERYSTDTQYF.

The gene calls are TRBV6-5 and TRBJ2-7; D is possibly TRBD2 (5 bases). The ends were cut back, 6 bases at V and 4 bases at J, with 19 bases in the middle. Germline V gene lookup returns CDR1 MNHEY and CDR2 SVGAGI. This CDR3 has 15 amino acids. The CDR3 bases are TGTGCCAGCAGCCGCGTCGGACTGGCCTCGTACGAGCAGTACTTC. This encodes CASSRVGLASYEQYF.

In DNA form, the CDR3 reads TGTGCCAGCAGCTTAGCGGGACAGGTTCATGGCTACACCTTC. Amino acids: CASSLAGQVHGYTF. V is TRBV7-9 and J is TRBJ1-2; the match to TRBD1 covers 8 bases. J was trimmed by 6 bases and V by 0 bases; bases with no gene match: 3. The CDR3 totals 14 residues. Germline V gene data show CDR1 as SEHNR and CDR2 as FQNEAQ (reference sequence). Full variable domain (missing parts from reference TRBV7-9 and TRBJ1-2): DTGVSQNPRHKITKRGQNVTFRCDPISEHNRLYWYRQTLGQGPEFLTYFQNEAQLEKSRLLSDRFSAERPKGSFSTLEIQRTEQGDSAMYLCASSLAGQVHGYTFGSGTRLTVV.

V usage is TRBV5-6 and J usage is TRBJ2-3; TRBD2 aligns across 10 bases. Germline V gene data show CDR1 as SGHDT and CDR2 as YYEEEE. V shed 10 bases, J shed 3 bases, and the junction held 5 bases outside the gene matches. The CDR3 length is 13 residues. The CDR3 sequence: CASEAGGTDTQYF. The CDR3, as DNA: TGTGCCTCCGAAGCGGGGGGGACAGATACGCAGTATTTT.

A single count supports this clone. V is TRBV9 and J is TRBJ2-3, with 11 bases aligning to TRBD1. Germline-derived CDR1 and CDR2 are SGDLS and YYNGEE. This CDR3 contains 16 residues. Trimming took 2 bases from V and 5 from J; bases not matched to a gene: 7. Here the CDR3 DNA reads TGTGCCAGCAGCGTTAGGGACAGGGGGGTGATAGATACGCAGTATTTT. This encodes CASSVRDRGVIDTQYF.

The genes are TRBV10-3 and TRBJ2-7; no clear D. Germline CDR1 is ENHRY and CDR2 is SYGVKD. The CDR3 is 14 amino acids. With 4 bases removed from V and 2 bases from J, the gap between germline ends came to 12 bases. The CDR3 sequence: CAISVSRTTYEQYF. The DNA for the CDR3 is TGTGCCATCAGTGTCTCCAGAACAACCTACGAGCAGTACTTC.

The V call is TRBV28, the J call TRBJ1-4; no clear D gene. The CDR3 extends over 15 amino acids. V dropped 2 bases and J dropped 1 base, with 8 bases sitting between them. Germline V lookup: CDR1 MDHEN, CDR2 SYDVKM. The CDR3 DNA reads as TGTGCCAGCAGTTTAGGAGGACTAACTAATGAAAAACTGTTTTTT. This codes for CASSLGGLTNEKLFF.

Remarks on this clone: One end of the junction is discordant with germline, which a read error may explain. This sample also contains other DNA sequences that code for the same CDR3. The chain uses TRBV7-9 and TRBJ2-3, with 12 bases identical to TRBD2. Germline assignment: CDR1 SEHNR and CDR2 FQNEAQ (reference sequence). The CDR3 loop spans 16 amino acids. CDR3 region: CASSQDLAGGPDTQYF. CDR3 coding DNA: TGCGCCAGCAGCCAAGATCTAGCGGGAGGGCCAGATACGCAGTATTTT.

The chain couples TRBV9 to TRBJ1-3, with 7 bases that match TRBD1. The CDR3 length is 16 residues. With 1 base clipped from V and 0 bases from J, the junction kept 4 bases outside the gene matches. Germline V gene lookup returns CDR1 SGDLS and CDR2 YYNGEE. CDR3: CASSVWGQNSGNTIYF. Here the CDR3 DNA reads TGTGCCAGCAGCGTATGGGGACAGAACTCTGGAAACACCATATATTTT.

This clone was seen a handful of times. The chain couples TRBV5-4 to TRBJ1-2; 8 positions agree with TRBD1. Per germline, CDR1 SGHNT and CDR2 YYREEE (reference sequence). The CDR3 is made up of 15 amino acids. The V segment lost 5 bases and the J segment 7 bases; nucleotides outside the gene matches: 13. The CDR3 DNA reads TGTGCCAGCAGACCCGGAGGACAGGGTACGTTTGGCTACACCTTC. Translation: CASRPGGQGTFGYTF.

This clone has more than one count but fewer than ten. The rearrangement uses TRBV27 and TRBJ2-7, with 9 bases lining up with TRBD1. The CDR3 is 13 residues long. J gave up 4 bases and V 5 bases, and 3 bases lay outside the gene matches. Germline V gives CDR1 MNHEY, CDR2 SMNVEV (reference sequence). CDR3 protein: CASSGDREYEQYF. CDR3 sequence (DNA): TGTGCCAGCAGTGGGGACAGGGAGTACGAGCAGTACTTC.

The rearrangement joins TRBV7-9 to TRBJ1-6, with 9 positions matching TRBD1. Germline CDR1 is SEHNR and CDR2 is FQNEAQ (reference sequence). The CDR3 has 14 amino acids. V was clipped by 5 bases and J by 8 bases; unmatched bases: 4. CDR3 protein: CASSPGQGDSPLHF. Written as DNA, the CDR3 is TGTGCCAGCAGCCCGGGACAGGGAGATTCACCCCTCCACTTT.

V and J are TRBV6-5 and TRBJ1-3; D not resolved. Per the germline V gene, CDR1 is MNHEY and CDR2 is SVGAGI. Trimming removed 4 bases from V and 2 bases from J, with 9 bases in between. The CDR3 loop spans 14 amino acids. Written as DNA, the CDR3 is TGTGCCAGCAGTTCGGGATACCCTGGAAACACCATATATTTT. The encoded protein is CASSSGYPGNTIYF.

The CDR3 protein is CASRTGLRDTGELFF. CDR3 in DNA: TGTGCCAGTAGGACAGGGTTGAGGGACACCGGGGAGCTGTTTTTT. V and J are TRBV19 and TRBJ2-2; 7 nucleotides line up with TRBD1. CDR3 length equals 15 residues. The germline V gene has CDR1 LNHDA and CDR2 SQIVND (reference sequence). V was clipped by 6 bases and J by 3 bases; unmatched bases: 7.